The clone carrying this TCR beta chain was detected only a few times. Its antigen is still unknown. This CDR3 spans 14 amino acids. The germline CDR1 and CDR2 sequences are MNHEY and SVGEGT. The ends were cut back, 4 bases at V and 4 bases at J, with 10 bases in the middle. These data come from a study of T cells after yellow fever vaccination. Study-level findings and limits: Repertoires obtained by FACS sorting could include abundant clonotypes that entered as contaminants from the bulk population. A weaker but faster secondary response was observed, peaking on day 5 versus 15. In post-booster samples, most primary-vaccination clones reappeared (about 95% CD4, roughly 88% CD8).

UMIs were added to TCR cDNA along with a universal primer site when it was made by 5'RACE template switching. TCRdb re-derived calls from the 5' RACE reads in MiXCR, one entry per CDR3 protein. The table lists 250,000 or so distinct CDR3 sequences, roughly 6.2% of them singletons. Material: CD4+ T cells sorted from PBMCs, obtained on the day of the yellow fever booster vaccination. This sequence originates from a man aged 30 to 39 who received the YFV17D yellow fever vaccine. The chain is built from TRBV6-2 or TRBV6-3 and TRBJ2-2, with a weak D call TRBD1 (6 bases). Written as DNA, the CDR3 is TGTGCCAGCAGTTGGCAGGGGCCCACCGGGGAGCTGTTTTTT. It codes for CASSWQGPTGELFF.